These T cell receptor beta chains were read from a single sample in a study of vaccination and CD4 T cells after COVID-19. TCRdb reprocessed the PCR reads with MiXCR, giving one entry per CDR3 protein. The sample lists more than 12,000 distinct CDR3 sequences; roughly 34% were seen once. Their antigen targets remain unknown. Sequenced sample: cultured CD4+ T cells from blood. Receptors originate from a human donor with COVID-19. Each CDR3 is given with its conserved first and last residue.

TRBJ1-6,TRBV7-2,CASSPAGALSSYNSPLHF
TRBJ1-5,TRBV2,CASGVGESNQPQHF
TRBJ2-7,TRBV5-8,CASRPDTYEQYF
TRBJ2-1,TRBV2,CASSTRDSYNEQFF
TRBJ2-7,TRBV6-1,CATRGDYEQYF
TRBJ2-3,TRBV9,CASARAPGADTQYF
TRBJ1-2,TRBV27,CASSLRRHPVGGYTF
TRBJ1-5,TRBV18,CASSGADNQPQHF
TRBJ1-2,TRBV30,CAWSGGGAYGYTF
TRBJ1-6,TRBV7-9,CASSLDSYNSPLHF
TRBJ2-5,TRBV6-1,CASREPGVETQYF
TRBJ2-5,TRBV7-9,CASKPGTGSGRETQYF
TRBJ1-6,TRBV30,CAWRTGGSYNSPLHF